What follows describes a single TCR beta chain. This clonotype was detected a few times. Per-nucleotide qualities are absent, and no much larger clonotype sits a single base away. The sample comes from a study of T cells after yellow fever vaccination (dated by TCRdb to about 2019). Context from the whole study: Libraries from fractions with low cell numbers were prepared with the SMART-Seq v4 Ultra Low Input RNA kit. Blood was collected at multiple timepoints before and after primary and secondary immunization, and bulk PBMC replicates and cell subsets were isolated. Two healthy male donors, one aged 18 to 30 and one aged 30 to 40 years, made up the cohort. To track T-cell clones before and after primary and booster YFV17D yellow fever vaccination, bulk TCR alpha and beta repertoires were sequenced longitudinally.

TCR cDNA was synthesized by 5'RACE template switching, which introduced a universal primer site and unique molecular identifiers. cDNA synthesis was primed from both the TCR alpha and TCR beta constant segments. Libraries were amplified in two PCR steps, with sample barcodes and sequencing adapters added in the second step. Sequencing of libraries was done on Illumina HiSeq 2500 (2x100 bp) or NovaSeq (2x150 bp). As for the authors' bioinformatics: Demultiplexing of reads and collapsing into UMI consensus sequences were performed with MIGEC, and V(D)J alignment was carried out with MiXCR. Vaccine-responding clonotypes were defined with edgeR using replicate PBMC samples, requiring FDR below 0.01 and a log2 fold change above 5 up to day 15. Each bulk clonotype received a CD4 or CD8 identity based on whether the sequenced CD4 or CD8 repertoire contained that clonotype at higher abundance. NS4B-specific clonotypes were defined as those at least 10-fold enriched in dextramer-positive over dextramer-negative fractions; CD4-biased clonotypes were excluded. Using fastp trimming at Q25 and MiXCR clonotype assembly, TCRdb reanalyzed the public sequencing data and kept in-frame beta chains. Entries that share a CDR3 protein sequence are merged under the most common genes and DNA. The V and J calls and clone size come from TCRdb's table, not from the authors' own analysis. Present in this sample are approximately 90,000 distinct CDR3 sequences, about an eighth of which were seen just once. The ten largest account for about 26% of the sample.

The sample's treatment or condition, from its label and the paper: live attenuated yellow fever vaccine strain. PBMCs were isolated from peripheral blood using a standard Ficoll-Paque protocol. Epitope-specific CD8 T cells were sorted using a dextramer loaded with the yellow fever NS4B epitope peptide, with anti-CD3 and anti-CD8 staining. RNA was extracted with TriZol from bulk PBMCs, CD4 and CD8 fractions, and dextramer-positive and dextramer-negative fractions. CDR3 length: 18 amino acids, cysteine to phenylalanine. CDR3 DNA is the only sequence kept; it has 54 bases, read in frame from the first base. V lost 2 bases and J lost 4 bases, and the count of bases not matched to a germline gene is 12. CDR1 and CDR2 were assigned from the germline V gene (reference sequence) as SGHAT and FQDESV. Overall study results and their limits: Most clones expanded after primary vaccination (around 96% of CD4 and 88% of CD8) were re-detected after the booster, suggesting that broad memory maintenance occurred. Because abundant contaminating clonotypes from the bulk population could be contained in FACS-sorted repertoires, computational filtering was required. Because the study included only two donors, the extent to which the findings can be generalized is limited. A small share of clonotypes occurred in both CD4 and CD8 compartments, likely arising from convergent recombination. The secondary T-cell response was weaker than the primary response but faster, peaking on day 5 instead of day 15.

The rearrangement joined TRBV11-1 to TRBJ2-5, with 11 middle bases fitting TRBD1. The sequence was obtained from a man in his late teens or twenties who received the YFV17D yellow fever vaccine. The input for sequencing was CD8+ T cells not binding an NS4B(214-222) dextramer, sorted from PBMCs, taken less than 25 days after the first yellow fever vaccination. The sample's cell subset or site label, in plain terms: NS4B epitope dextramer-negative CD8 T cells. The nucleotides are TGTGCCAGCAGCTTAATAGAGGACAGGGGGCCTCCAGGAGAGACCCAGTACTTC. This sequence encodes CASSLIEDRGPPGETQYF.